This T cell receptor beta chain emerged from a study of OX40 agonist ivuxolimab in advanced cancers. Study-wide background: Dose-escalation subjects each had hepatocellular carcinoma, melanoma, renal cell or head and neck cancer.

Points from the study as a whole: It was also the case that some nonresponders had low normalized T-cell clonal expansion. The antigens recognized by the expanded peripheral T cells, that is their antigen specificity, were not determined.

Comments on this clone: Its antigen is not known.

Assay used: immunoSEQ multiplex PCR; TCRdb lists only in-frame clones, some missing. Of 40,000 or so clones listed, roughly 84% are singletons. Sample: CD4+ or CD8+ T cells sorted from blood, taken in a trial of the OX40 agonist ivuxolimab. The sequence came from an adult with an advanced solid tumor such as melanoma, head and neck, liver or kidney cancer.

CDR3 bases: TGTGCCAGCAGCCCAACAGGGGCTGGCGAGCAGTACTTC. This gives the protein CASSPTGAGEQYF. The gene calls are TRBV7-6 and TRBJ2-7; TRBD1 matches 7 bases. J lost 6 bases, V lost 5 bases, and 7 bases had no gene match. The CDR3 runs to 13 residues. From germline, CDR1 is SGHVS and CDR2 FNYEAQ.